This TCR beta chain was identified during a study of blood T cells in healthy people across ages. Of note for this clonotype: The antigen is unknown.

General study findings and limits: CMV infection status of these donors was not known.

Germline CDR1 DFQATT, CDR2 SNEGSKA (reference sequence). The J segment lost 2 bases and the V segment lost 0 bases, leaving 3 bases of the junction unmatched. There are 15 residues in the CDR3. Together with a sample-barcoded 5' primer, a J-beta primer mix was included in a second PCR lasting about 6 to 11 cycles. TCRdb fed the 5' RACE reads into MiXCR, producing one record per CDR3 protein. The table shows 650,000 to 800,000 distinct CDR3 sequences, with 44% occurring only once. The origin of this receptor is a man aged 55 to 69 in good health. Sequenced sample: blood. The rearrangement links TRBV20-1 to TRBJ2-1; 8 nucleotides align to TRBD1. CDR3 sequence: CSARERDRPYNEQFF. The DNA for the CDR3 is TGCAGTGCTAGAGAACGGGACAGGCCCTACAATGAGCAGTTCTTC.